This T cell receptor beta chain originates from a study of T cells in Graves' hyperthyroidism and ophthalmopathy. Diagnosis rested on symptoms, serum thyroxine and TRAb, thyroid ultrasound, and orbital computed tomography. The PBMCs studied were ones that came from about 10 ml fresh peripheral blood. In this sample, this clonotype turned up many times. Per the germline V gene, CDR1 is SEHNR and CDR2 is FQNEAQ (reference sequence). Unmatched junction bases numbered 3, after V lost 2 bases and J lost 1 base. There are 15 residues in the CDR3. Amplified TCR beta CDR3 regions came from RNA transcripts. When the TCR CDR3 underwent first-round RT-PCR, the HTBI primer set was used. A single record per CDR3 protein comes from TCRdb applying MiXCR to the multiplex PCR reads. The table lists hundreds of thousands of distinct CDR3 sequences, roughly 20% of them singletons, with around 15% in the top ten.

The specimen sequenced was blood. The sequence came from a woman in her forties or fifties with Graves' hyperthyroidism that later progressed to Graves' ophthalmopathy. The chain links TRBV7-9 to TRBJ2-3, with 7 bases that match TRBD2. CDR3 amino acids: CASSLSRGGTDTQYF. CDR3 nucleotides: TGTGCCAGCAGCTTAAGTCGGGGGGGCACAGATACGCAGTATTTT.